This T cell receptor (beta chain) was observed in a study of shared clonotypes between healthy human individuals. This clone was counted between two and nine times. Several immunoSEQ plates received, in even portions, the genomic DNA of each subset. The table came from immunoSEQ multiplex PCR; TCRdb's copy has only in-frame clones and leaves some out. The sample carries 600,000 to 750,000 clones, approximately 75% recorded once. The CDR3 length is 15 residues. V gave up 2 bases and J gave up 2 bases, with 9 bases separating them. Germline V gene data show CDR1 as MNHNY and CDR2 as SVGAGI (reference sequence).

Sequences were obtained from memory CD4+ T cells sorted from blood. The subset denotes: CD45RA-negative fraction. The J gene is TRBJ2-2, the V gene TRBV6-6; D is ambiguous. The TCR sequence derives from a woman younger than 45 in good health. The CDR3 DNA reads TGTGCCAGCAGTTACCCGGGCCACAACACCGGGGAGCTGTTTTTT. Translated, it gives CASSYPGHNTGELFF.